One and the same sample provided the 29 T cell receptor beta chains below, sequenced in a study of blood T cells in healthy people across ages (dated by TCRdb to the mid-2010s). The method behind the library was 5' RACE. Sequencing instrument: Illumina HiSeq 2500. The second PCR ran for about 6 to 12 cycles and used a J-beta primer mix along with a sample-barcoded 5' primer. The public reads were reanalyzed by TCRdb: fastp trimming at Q25, MiXCR alignment, in-frame beta chains only. Every CDR3 protein is listed once, alongside the most common genes and DNA of its rows. This sample has roughly 800,000 distinct CDR3 sequences in its table, and nearly 60% of those were observed once. The ten top clones hold around 20% of the sample. Specimen: blood. The receptor source for this set is a man aged 25 to 45 in good health.

The V and J genes are TRBV6-2 or TRBV6-3 and TRBJ1-5; D might be TRBD1 (6 bases). The CDR3 loop spans 17 amino acids. Germline CDR1 reads MNHEY; CDR2 reads SVGEGT. Trimming pared 6 bases from V and 0 bases from J, leaving 18 bases between. The CDR3 DNA reads as TGTGCCAGCAGCTTATTAATAACAGGGAATAGCAATCAGCCCCAGCATTTT. This sequence encodes CASSLLITGNSNQPQHF.

The sample holds a few counts of this clonotype. The chain employs TRBV29-1 and TRBJ2-3; D may correspond to TRBD1 or TRBD2 (6 bases each). V was pared by 5 bases and J by 4 bases, with 16 bases between. Germline assignment: CDR1 SQVTM and CDR2 ANQGSEA. The CDR3 consists of 14 residues. CDR3 amino acids: CSVLGGQQSDTQYF. Here the CDR3 DNA reads TGCAGCGTTCTGGGGGGACAACAGTCAGATACGCAGTATTTT.

The V gene is TRBV5-1, the J gene TRBJ2-1, with 9 bases lining up with TRBD2. CDR3 length: 14 residues. Trimming cost V 8 bases and J 2 bases; bases outside gene matches: 5. Per the germline V gene, CDR1 is SGHRS and CDR2 is YFSETQ. The CDR3 protein is CARIEREAYNEQFF. In DNA, the CDR3 is TGCGCCAGAATTGAGCGGGAGGCCTACAATGAGCAGTTCTTC. Filled out from reference TRBV5-1 and TRBJ2-1, the complete variable domain reads KAGVTQTPRYLIKTRGQQVTLSCSPISGHRSVSWYQQTPGQGLQFLFEYFSETQRNKGNFPGRFSGRQFSNSRSEMNVSTLELGDSALYLCARIEREAYNEQFFGPGTRLTVL.

The chain has TRBV2 and TRBJ2-1; 11 nucleotides align to TRBD2. After removal of 6 bases from V and 6 bases from J, the junction contained 7 bases not matched to a gene. This CDR3 has 15 residues. The V gene's germline CDR1 is SNHLY and CDR2 FYNNEI. The CDR3 DNA reads TGTGCCAGCAGGCCCACTAGCGGGAGCTCCAATGAGCAGTTCTTC. This sequence encodes CASRPTSGSSNEQFF.

The chain employs TRBV20-1 and TRBJ1-5, with D possibly matching TRBD1 (6 bases). Deletions cut 4 bases from V and 4 bases from J, with 11 bases between. This CDR3 contains 13 residues. Looked up from germline, CDR1 is DFQATT and CDR2 is SNEGSKA (reference sequence). Written as DNA, the CDR3 is TGCAGTGCTATACAGGGAAGTAATCAGCCCCAGCATTTT. This gives the protein CSAIQGSNQPQHF.

The rearrangement links TRBV4-3 to TRBJ2-3; D remains unclear. V was pared by 5 bases and J by 5 bases, with 8 bases between. The CDR3 consists of 12 residues. Germline V CDR1 and CDR2: LGHNA, YSLEER. In nucleotides, the CDR3 is TGCGCCAGCAGCACGCAGGAAGATACGCAGTATTTT. It yields the protein CASSTQEDTQYF.

This clonotype was found a few times. The chain links TRBV6-1 to TRBJ2-1; D ambiguous. Germline CDR1 and CDR2: MNHNS and SASEGT. Trimming shortened V by 7 bases and J by 6 bases, and 28 bases separated the two germline ends. The CDR3 loop spans 18 amino acids. Here the CDR3 DNA reads TGTGCCAGCACCTACCTGGCGCCTTCAGGTCCACTTCTCAATGAGCAGTTCTTC. Its protein is CASTYLAPSGPLLNEQFF.

This chain uses TRBV7-8 with TRBJ2-7, with TRBD2 identical over 12 bases. Trimming removed 2 bases from V and 1 base from J; junction bases left unmatched: 9. The CDR3 extends over 18 amino acids. Germline V CDR1 and CDR2: SGHVS, FQNEAQ. CDR3 in amino acids: CASSLPLRLAGASYEQYF. The CDR3 coding sequence is TGTGCCAGCAGCTTACCGCTTAGACTAGCGGGAGCTTCCTACGAGCAGTACTTC.

This clonotype was counted between two and nine times. The rearrangement links TRBV6-5 to TRBJ1-1; D is uncertain. Germline V CDR1 and CDR2: MNHEY, SVGAGI. V lost 2 bases and J lost 3, with 7 bases in between. This CDR3 comprises 13 residues. The CDR3 DNA is TGTGCCAGCAGTTACGTACGGGACACTGAAGCTTTCTTT. This sequence encodes CASSYVRDTEAFF.

The gene calls are TRBV6-5 and TRBJ1-2; tentative D call: TRBD1 (5 bases). The germline CDR1 and CDR2 sequences are MNHEY and SVGAGI. The CDR3 has 14 amino acids. The V end lost 8 bases, the J end lost 6 bases, and 19 bases lay between the germline ends. The CDR3 spells CASGSWGLDHGYTF. The CDR3 DNA follows: TGTGCCAGCGGTAGTTGGGGGTTGGACCATGGCTACACCTTC.

This clonotype was observed a few times. CDR3 bases: TGTGCCAGCTCACCACCCGTACAATCGGAGGATGAGCAGTTCTTC. As protein: CASSPPVQSEDEQFF. V is TRBV18 and J is TRBJ2-1; the D gene is possibly TRBD2 (5 bases). Trimming took off 0 bases at V and 8 bases at J, with 14 bases between the two ends. Germline V gene data show CDR1 as KGHSH and CDR2 as LQKENI. The CDR3 has 15 residues.

This chain links TRBV30 with TRBJ2-7; 7 bases are a match to TRBD2. This CDR3 comprises 14 residues. Germline trimming cut 2 bases from V and 4 bases from J; bases unmatched to any gene: 8. Germline V gene data show CDR1 as GTSNPN and CDR2 as SVGIG (reference sequence). The CDR3 sequence: CAWSPPWRGYEQYF. The CDR3 DNA is TGTGCCTGGAGTCCCCCCTGGCGGGGGTACGAGCAGTACTTC.

This clonotype was seen more than once but under ten times. The chain uses TRBV20-1 and TRBJ2-7; 7 nucleotides align to TRBD2. V dropped 4 bases and J dropped 3; count of bases not matched to a gene: 6. The CDR3 contains 13 residues. Germline V gives CDR1 DFQATT, CDR2 SNEGSKA (reference sequence). Here the CDR3 reads CSAILREGYEQYF. The CDR3 nucleotides read TGCAGTGCTATATTGAGGGAGGGCTACGAGCAGTACTTC.

The CDR3 bases are TGTGCCAGCAGCGTAGATGGAGCCACAGATACGCAGTATTTT. This sequence encodes CASSVDGATDTQYF. This sequence joins TRBV9 and TRBJ2-3; no reliable D call. The CDR3 runs 14 residues. Trimming took 0 bases from V and 2 from J, leaving 7 bases between them. In germline, CDR1 is SGDLS, CDR2 YYNGEE.

This sequence joins TRBV30 and TRBJ1-2; 9 bases map to TRBD1. J lost 7 bases, V lost 1 base, and 4 bases had no gene match. Germline V lookup: CDR1 GTSNPN, CDR2 SVGIG (reference sequence). There are 13 residues in the CDR3. The CDR3 sequence: CAWSALDRGGYTF. The CDR3 DNA reads TGTGCCTGGAGTGCATTGGACAGGGGTGGCTACACCTTC. The variable domain in full, completed from reference TRBV30 and TRBJ1-2, reads SQTIHQWPATLVQPVGSPLSLECTVEGTSNPNLYWYRQAAGRGLQLLFYSVGIGQISSEVPQNLSASRPQDRQFILSSKKLLLSDSGFYLCAWSALDRGGYTFGSGTRLTVV.

Turning to this clonotype: A read error may be the cause here, since a much bigger clone is one base away. V and J are TRBV4-1 and TRBJ2-5; 14 nucleotides align to TRBD2. Germline values: CDR1 MGHRA, CDR2 YSYEKL. V shed 3 bases and J 13 bases; nucleotides not matched to a gene: 7. The CDR3 consists of 14 residues. In DNA form, the CDR3 reads TGCGCCAGCAGCCACCCCGGGACTAGCGGGAGTCCGTACTTC. Amino acid sequence: CASSHPGTSGSPYF.

V and J are TRBV27 and TRBJ2-1; 12 positions agree with TRBD2. The trim removed 5 bases at V and 4 bases at J, leaving 6 bases unmatched. This CDR3 contains 16 residues. Germline V gene lookup returns CDR1 MNHEY and CDR2 SMNVEV (reference sequence). The CDR3 nucleotides read TGTGCCAGCAGTACCTTACTAGCGGGAGGATACAATGAGCAGTTCTTC. Translation: CASSTLLAGGYNEQFF.

This clonotype occurred a few times. The V call is TRBV7-2, the J call TRBJ1-6; TRBD1 is a possible D gene (6 bases). V was cut by 1 base and J by 7 bases, with 8 bases left in between. The CDR3 spans 14 residues. CDR1 is SGHTA and CDR2 is FQGNSA in the germline V gene. This CDR3 reads CASSLEGVNSPLHF. The CDR3 DNA reads TGTGCCAGCAGCTTAGAGGGGGTGAATTCACCCCTCCACTTT.

In its sample, this clonotype was seen a few times. The gene calls are TRBV7-2 and TRBJ2-3; D perhaps matches TRBD1 (7 bases). V was cut by 5 bases and J by 3 bases, with 12 bases left in between. Germline CDR1 reads SGHTA; CDR2 reads FQGNSA. This CDR3 has 14 amino acids. The CDR3 nucleotides read TGTGCCAGCAGCCAGGGGGGCCCGACAGATACGCAGTATTTT. Translated, it gives CASSQGGPTDTQYF.

This clonotype appeared many times. The J gene is TRBJ2-3, the V gene TRBV6-1; no clear D. This CDR3 comprises 11 residues. The V end was cut by 6 bases, the J end by 1 base, with 2 bases between. Germline-derived CDR1 and CDR2 are MNHNS and SASEGT. For the CDR3, the DNA is TGTGCCAGCAGAGGCACAGATACGCAGTATTTT. This sequence encodes CASRGTDTQYF.

The chain has TRBV7-2 and TRBJ2-5; weak D call: TRBD2 (6 bases). The V gene's germline CDR1 is SGHTA and CDR2 FQGNSA. The CDR3 is made up of 16 amino acids. With 1 base removed from V and 2 bases from J, the gap between germline ends came to 14 bases. Written as DNA, the CDR3 is TGTGCCAGCAGCTTAGGGAGGGGACTCCATCAAGAGACCCAGTACTTC. Its translation is CASSLGRGLHQETQYF.

The chain recombines TRBV7-6 with TRBJ1-4, with D perhaps TRBD1 (6 bases). V shed 5 bases and J shed 2 bases, with 15 bases lying between them. This CDR3 region has 16 residues. The germline V gene encodes CDR1 SGHVS and CDR2 FNYEAQ. The CDR3 DNA reads as TGTGCCAGCAGCCCCGGGCCCCAGGGGACTAATGAAAAACTGTTTTTT. It translates to CASSPGPQGTNEKLFF.

The chain carries TRBV3-1 and TRBJ2-7, with D perhaps matching TRBD2 (5 bases). The CDR3 runs to 14 residues. Between the trimmed V and J ends, which lost 6 bases and 10 bases, there was a span of 22 bases. Germline V gene data show CDR1 as LGHDT and CDR2 as YNNKEL (reference sequence). The CDR3 is CASSGGRVSREQYF. The CDR3 DNA follows: TGTGCCAGCAGTGGAGGACGGGTTTCGAGGGAACAGTACTTC.

The rearrangement joins TRBV5-6 to TRBJ1-2; D perhaps matches TRBD1 (5 bases). The CDR3 contains 13 residues. V shed 9 bases and J shed 9 bases, with 21 bases lying between them. Germline CDR1 and CDR2: SGHDT and YYEEEE. CDR3 DNA: TGTGCCACCACGCAGGGCCGCCGGAGTAGCTACACCTTC. This codes for CATTQGRRSSYTF.

The chain has TRBV29-1 and TRBJ2-1; TRBD1 or TRBD2 may be the D gene (5 bases each). Germline V gives CDR1 SQVTM, CDR2 ANQGSEA. V dropped 2 bases and J dropped 9 bases, with 17 bases sitting between them. This CDR3 comprises 14 residues. The CDR3 DNA reads as TGCAGCGTTGAAACCACCGGGACCGGAGGTGAGCAGTTCTTC. Encoded protein: CSVETTGTGGEQFF.

This chain joins TRBV18 and TRBJ1-1; the D is unclear. This CDR3 region has 15 residues. Trimming took 0 bases from V and 5 from J, leaving 13 bases between them. The germline CDR1 and CDR2 sequences are KGHSH and LQKENI. CDR3 in amino acids: CASSPPYLAGTEAFF. DNA of the CDR3: TGTGCCAGCTCACCACCCTACCTGGCCGGGACTGAAGCTTTCTTT.

This clonotype has a count of ten or more. The chain has TRBV29-1 and TRBJ2-7; 7 nucleotides line up with TRBD1. The J segment lost 6 bases and the V segment lost 7 bases, leaving 9 bases of the junction unmatched. CDR3 length: 12 residues. Germline V gene lookup returns CDR1 SQVTM and CDR2 ANQGSEA. CDR3 DNA sequence: TGCAGCGGCCTCCGGGACAGCGGCGAGCAGTACTTC. Protein product: CSGLRDSGEQYF.

CDR3 in amino acids: CAISVRGDSYEQYF. DNA of the CDR3: TGTGCCATCAGTGTTAGAGGGGACTCCTACGAGCAGTACTTC. The chain is built from TRBV10-3 and TRBJ2-7; D assignment may be TRBD1 or TRBD2 (5 bases each). The V end was cut by 4 bases, the J end by 0 bases, with 10 bases between. The CDR3 length is 14 residues. In germline, CDR1 is ENHRY, CDR2 SYGVKD.

In the case of this clonotype: One base away lies a much larger clone, so this may be a sequencing read error. The chain has TRBV12-3 or TRBV12-4 and TRBJ2-4, with D maybe TRBD1 (5 bases). V was shortened by 3 bases and J by 13 bases, with 19 bases between the two germline ends. This CDR3 spans 14 amino acids. CDR3 DNA sequence: TGTGCCAGCAGTTTTCAGGGCTCCTACAATGTGCAGTACTTC. The encoded protein is CASSFQGSYNVQYF.